The 4 T cell receptor beta chains below all came from one sample that was sequenced in a study of graft-versus-host responses after intestinal transplantation. TCRdb keeps only in-frame clones here, not all; method: immunoSEQ multiplex PCR. The data contain some 70,000 clones, roughly 90% of them singletons. The source was bone marrow, collected roughly 110 weeks after intestinal transplantation. These receptors all stem from a human patient who received an intestinal transplant, so some T cells may come from the graft donor.

The count of this clone is one. The rearrangement links TRBV30 to TRBJ2-5, with TRBD1 as a possible D gene (5 bases). V gave up 5 bases and J gave up 4 bases, with 11 bases separating them. CDR1 is GTSNPN and CDR2 is SVGIG in the germline V gene (reference sequence). This CDR3 comprises 12 residues. The CDR3, as DNA: TGTGCCTGGGCTAGGGGTGGAGAGACCCAGTACTTC. Protein sequence: CAWARGGETQYF.

The table lists this clone with a count of one. The chain joins TRBV11-2 to TRBJ1-1; no reliable D call. The CDR3 spans 14 residues. Germline CDR1 SGHAT, CDR2 FQNNGV. Trimming removed 3 bases at V and 0 bases at J, with 8 bases between. CDR3 protein: CASSFNLLNTEAFF. The CDR3 bases are TGTGCCAGCAGCTTTAATCTCCTGAACACTGAAGCTTTCTTT.

The V and J genes are TRBV5-6 and TRBJ1-5, with 7 bases matching TRBD1. The J segment lost 6 bases and the V segment lost 3 bases, leaving 6 bases of the junction unmatched. The CDR3 has 14 residues. CDR1 is SGHDT and CDR2 is YYEEEE in the germline V gene. The chain's CDR3 is CASSWTGGSQPQHF. The CDR3 DNA reads as TGTGCCAGCAGCTGGACAGGCGGTAGTCAGCCCCAGCATTTT. Complete variable domain (other parts from reference TRBV5-6 and TRBJ1-5): DAGVTQSPTHLIKTRGQQVTLRCSPKSGHDTVSWYQQALGQGPQFIFQYYEEEERQRGNFPDRFSGHQFPNYSSELNVNALLLGDSALYLCASSWTGGSQPQHFGDGTRLSIL.

The chain links TRBV19 to TRBJ2-7; a possible D gene is TRBD1 (5 bases). This CDR3 spans 12 amino acids. The V end was cut by 5 bases, the J end by 3 bases, with 8 bases between. Germline V gene sequence: CDR1 LNHDA, CDR2 SQIVND (reference sequence). The DNA for the CDR3 is TGTGCCAGTAGTTCCCAGGGCTACGAGCAGTACTTC. Protein product: CASSSQGYEQYF.